Given below is one TCR beta chain in context. Its target is not known. Its ends do not fully match the called genes, so a read error is possible. Vbeta (60) and Jbeta (13) primers were used in the PCR. Sequencing was performed with immunoSEQ multiplex PCR; in TCRdb, only in-frame clones are kept and a portion is missing. The data hold roughly 100,000 clones, with 69% observed a single time. This cohort consisted of healthy bone marrow donors. The sample belongs to a study of cytomegalovirus exposure and HLA in healthy donors. General study points: What was likely a sequencing artifact was a cluster of highly shared sequence variants. A later analysis reportedly found fewer N-insertions in an Asian-associated ancestry cluster than the roughly 700-donor mean.

This CDR3 spans 16 amino acids. In germline, CDR1 is LNHDA, CDR2 SQIVND (reference sequence). The source of this sequence is a man in his thirties or forties in good health and CMV-seronegative. Sample: PBMCs. The V and J genes are TRBV19 and TRBJ2-3, with D possibly being TRBD2 (6 bases). CDR3 bases: TGTGCCAGTACCCAGACCCTTTGGCGGGGCACAGGTACGCAGTATTTT. Its translation is CASTQTLWRGTGTQYF.